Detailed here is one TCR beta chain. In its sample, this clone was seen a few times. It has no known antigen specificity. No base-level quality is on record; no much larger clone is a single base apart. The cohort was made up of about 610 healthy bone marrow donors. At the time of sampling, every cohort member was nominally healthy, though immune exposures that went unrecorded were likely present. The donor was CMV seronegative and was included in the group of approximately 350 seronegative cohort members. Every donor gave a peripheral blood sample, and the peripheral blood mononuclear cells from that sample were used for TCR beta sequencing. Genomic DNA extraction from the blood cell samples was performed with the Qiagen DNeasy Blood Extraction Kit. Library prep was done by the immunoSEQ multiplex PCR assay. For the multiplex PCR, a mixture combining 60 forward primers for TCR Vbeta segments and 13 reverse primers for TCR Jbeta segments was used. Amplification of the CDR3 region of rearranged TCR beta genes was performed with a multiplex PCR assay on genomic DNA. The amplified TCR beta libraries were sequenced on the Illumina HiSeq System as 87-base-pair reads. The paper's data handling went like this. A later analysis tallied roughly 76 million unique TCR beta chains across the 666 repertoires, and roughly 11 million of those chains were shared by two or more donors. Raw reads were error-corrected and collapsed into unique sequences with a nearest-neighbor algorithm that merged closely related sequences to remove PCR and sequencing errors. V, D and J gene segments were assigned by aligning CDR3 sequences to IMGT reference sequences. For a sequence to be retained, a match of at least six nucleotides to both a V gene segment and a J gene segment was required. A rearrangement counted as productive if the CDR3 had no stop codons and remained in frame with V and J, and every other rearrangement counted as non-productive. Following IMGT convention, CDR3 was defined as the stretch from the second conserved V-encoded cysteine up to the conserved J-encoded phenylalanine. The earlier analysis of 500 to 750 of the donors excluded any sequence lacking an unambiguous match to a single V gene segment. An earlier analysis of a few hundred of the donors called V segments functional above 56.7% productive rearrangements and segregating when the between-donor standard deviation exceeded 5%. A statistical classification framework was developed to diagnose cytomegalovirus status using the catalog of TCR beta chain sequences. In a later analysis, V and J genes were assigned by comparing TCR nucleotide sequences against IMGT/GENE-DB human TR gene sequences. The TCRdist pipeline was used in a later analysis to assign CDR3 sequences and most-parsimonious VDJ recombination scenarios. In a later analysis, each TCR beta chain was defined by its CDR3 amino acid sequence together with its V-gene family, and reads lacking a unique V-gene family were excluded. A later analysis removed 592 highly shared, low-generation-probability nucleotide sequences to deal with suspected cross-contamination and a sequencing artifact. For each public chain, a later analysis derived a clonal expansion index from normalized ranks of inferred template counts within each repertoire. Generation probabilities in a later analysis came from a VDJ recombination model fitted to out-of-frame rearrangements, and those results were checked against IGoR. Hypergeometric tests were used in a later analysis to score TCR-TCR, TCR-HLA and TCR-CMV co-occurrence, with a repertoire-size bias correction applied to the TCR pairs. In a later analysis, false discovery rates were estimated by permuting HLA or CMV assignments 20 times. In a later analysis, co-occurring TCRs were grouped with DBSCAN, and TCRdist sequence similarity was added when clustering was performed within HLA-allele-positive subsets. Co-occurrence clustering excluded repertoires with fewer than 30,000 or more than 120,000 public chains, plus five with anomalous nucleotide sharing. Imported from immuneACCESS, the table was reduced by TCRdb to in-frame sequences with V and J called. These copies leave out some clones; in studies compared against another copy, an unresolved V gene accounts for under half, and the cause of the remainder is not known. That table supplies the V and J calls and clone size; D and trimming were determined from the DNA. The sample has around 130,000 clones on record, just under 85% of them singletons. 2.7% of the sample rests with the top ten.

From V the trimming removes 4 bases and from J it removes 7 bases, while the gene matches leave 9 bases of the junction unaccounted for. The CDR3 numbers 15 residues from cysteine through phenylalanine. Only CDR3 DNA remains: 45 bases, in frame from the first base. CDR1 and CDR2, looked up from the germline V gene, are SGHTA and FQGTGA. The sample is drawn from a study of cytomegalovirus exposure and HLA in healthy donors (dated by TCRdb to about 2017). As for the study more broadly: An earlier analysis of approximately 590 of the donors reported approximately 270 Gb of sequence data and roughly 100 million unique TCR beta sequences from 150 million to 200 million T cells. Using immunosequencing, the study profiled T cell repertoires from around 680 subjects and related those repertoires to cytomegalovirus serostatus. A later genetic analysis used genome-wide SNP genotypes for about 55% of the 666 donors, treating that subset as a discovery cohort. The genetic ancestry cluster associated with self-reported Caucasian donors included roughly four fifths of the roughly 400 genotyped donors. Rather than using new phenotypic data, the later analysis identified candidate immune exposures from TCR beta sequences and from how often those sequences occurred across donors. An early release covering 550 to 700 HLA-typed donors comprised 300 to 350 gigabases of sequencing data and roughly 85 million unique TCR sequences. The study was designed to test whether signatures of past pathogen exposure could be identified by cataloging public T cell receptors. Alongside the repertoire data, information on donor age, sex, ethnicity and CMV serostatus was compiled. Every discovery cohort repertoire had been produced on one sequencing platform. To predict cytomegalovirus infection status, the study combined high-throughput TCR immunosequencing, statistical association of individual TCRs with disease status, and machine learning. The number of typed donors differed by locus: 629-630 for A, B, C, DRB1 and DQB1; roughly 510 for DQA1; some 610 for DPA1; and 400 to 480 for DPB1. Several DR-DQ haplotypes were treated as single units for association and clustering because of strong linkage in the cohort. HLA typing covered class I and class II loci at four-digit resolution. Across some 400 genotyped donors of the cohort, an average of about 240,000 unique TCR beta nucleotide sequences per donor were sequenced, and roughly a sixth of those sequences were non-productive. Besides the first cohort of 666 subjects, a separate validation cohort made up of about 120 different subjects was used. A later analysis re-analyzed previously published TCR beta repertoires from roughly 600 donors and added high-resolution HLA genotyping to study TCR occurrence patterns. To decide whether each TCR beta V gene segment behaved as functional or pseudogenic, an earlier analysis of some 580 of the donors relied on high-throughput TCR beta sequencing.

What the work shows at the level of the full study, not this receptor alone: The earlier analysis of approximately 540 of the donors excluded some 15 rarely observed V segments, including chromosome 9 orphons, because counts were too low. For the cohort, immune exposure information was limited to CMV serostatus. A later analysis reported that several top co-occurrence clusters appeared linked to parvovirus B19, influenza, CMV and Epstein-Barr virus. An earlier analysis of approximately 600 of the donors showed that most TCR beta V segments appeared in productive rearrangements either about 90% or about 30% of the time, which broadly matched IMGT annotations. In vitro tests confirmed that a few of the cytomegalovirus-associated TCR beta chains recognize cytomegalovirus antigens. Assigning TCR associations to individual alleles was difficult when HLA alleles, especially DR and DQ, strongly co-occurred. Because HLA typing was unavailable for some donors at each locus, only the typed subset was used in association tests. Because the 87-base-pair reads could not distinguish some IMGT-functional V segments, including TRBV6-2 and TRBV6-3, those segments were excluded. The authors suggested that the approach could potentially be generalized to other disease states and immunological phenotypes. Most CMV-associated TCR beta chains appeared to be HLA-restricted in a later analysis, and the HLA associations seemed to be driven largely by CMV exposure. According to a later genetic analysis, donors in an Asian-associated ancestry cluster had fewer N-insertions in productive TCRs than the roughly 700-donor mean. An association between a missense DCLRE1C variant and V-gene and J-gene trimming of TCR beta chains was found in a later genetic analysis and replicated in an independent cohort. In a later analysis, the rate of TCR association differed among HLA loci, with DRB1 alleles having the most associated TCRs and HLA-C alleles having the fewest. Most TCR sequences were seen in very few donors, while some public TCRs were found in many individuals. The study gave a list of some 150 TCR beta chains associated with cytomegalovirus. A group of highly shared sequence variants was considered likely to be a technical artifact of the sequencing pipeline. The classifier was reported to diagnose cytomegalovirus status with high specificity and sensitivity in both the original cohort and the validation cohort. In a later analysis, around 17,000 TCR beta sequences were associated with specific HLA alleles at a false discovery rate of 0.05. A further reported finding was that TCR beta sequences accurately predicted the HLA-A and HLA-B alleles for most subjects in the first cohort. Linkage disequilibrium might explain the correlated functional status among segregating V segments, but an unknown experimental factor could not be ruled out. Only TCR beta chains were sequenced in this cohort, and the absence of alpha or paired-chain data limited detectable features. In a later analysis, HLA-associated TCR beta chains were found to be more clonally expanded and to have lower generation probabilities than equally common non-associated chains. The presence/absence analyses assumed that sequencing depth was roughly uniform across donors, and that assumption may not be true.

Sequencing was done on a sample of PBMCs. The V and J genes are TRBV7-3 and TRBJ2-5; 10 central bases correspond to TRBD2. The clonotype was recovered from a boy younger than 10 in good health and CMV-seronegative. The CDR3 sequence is CASSSLAGEGGTQYF. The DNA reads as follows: TGTGCCAGCAGCTCCCTAGCGGGAGAAGGCGGGACCCAGTACTTC. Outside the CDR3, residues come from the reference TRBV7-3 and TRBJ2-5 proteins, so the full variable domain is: GAGVSQTPSNKVTEKGKYVELRCDPISGHTALYWYRQSLGQGPEFLIYFQGTGAADDSGLPNDRFFAVRPEGSVSTLKIQRTERGDSAVYLCASSSLAGEGGTQYFGPGTRLLVL.